These 23 T cell receptor beta chains came from one sample sequenced in a study of blood T cell repertoires in COVID-19. This table comes from immunoSEQ multiplex PCR, and its TCRdb copy is limited to in-frame clones, with some not included. Of about 220,000 clones listed, 84% are singletons. Sequencing used peripheral blood. These receptors came from a woman between 25 and 40 years old who had recovered from COVID-19.

The V and J genes are TRBV5-5 and TRBJ2-7; D gene uncertain. Germline CDR1 SGHKS, CDR2 YYEKEE (reference sequence). The CDR3 extends over 14 amino acids. Trimming pared 4 bases from V and 0 bases from J, leaving 11 bases between. Here the CDR3 DNA reads TGTGCCAGCAGCGGCGGATCCAGCTCCTACGAGCAGTACTTC. It yields the protein CASSGGSSSYEQYF.

The V call is TRBV18, the J call TRBJ1-6, with 7 nucleotides matching TRBD1. In germline, CDR1 is KGHSH, CDR2 LQKENI. CDR3 size: 15 residues. V trimming: 1 base; J trimming: 4 bases; junction bases outside the gene matches: 1. CDR3 amino acids: CASSPRDSYNSPLHF. CDR3 nucleotide sequence: TGTGCCAGCTCACCACGGGACAGTTATAATTCACCCCTCCACTTT.

The rearrangement joins TRBV7-9 to TRBJ2-5; possible D gene TRBD1, 5 bases. V gave up 5 bases and J gave up 4 bases, with 17 bases separating them. Germline loops: CDR1 SEHNR, CDR2 FQNEAQ (reference sequence). The CDR3 totals 15 residues. The CDR3 spells CASSGSRALGETQYF. CDR3 sequence (DNA): TGTGCCAGCAGCGGCAGCAGGGCCCTGGGAGAGACCCAGTACTTC.

A single count supports this clone. The gene calls are TRBV28 and TRBJ2-6, with 9 nucleotides matching TRBD1. The germline CDR1 and CDR2 sequences are MDHEN and SYDVKM. V shed 7 bases and J 4 bases; nucleotides not matched to a gene: 8. The CDR3 consists of 16 residues. CDR3 residues: CASTPWDRAGANVLTF. CDR3 bases: TGTGCCAGCACCCCGTGGGACAGGGCCGGGGCCAACGTCCTGACTTTC.

This chain joins TRBV3-1 (or the pseudogene TRBV3-2) and TRBJ1-2; D remains unclear. Germline CDR1 is LGHDT and CDR2 is YNNKEL (reference sequence). V shed 0 bases and J shed 8 bases, with 10 bases lying between them. The CDR3 is 13 amino acids. CDR3 in amino acids: CASSQDSVYGYTF. CDR3 nucleotide sequence: TGTGCCAGCAGCCAAGATTCGGTTTACGGCTACACCTTC.

The chain recombines TRBV19 with TRBJ1-4, with D possibly TRBD1 on 6 matching bases. V was shortened by 2 bases and J by 3 bases, with 7 bases between the two germline ends. The CDR3 spans 14 residues. In germline, CDR1 is LNHDA, CDR2 SQIVND (reference sequence). CDR3 amino acids: CASSIQGSNEKLFF. Here the CDR3 DNA reads TGTGCCAGTAGTATACAGGGGTCTAATGAAAAACTGTTTTTT.

The chain employs TRBV27 and TRBJ1-4, with D unresolved. Trimming stripped 1 base from V and 8 bases from J, with 14 bases between. Per the germline V gene, CDR1 is MNHEY and CDR2 is SMNVEV (reference sequence). The CDR3 has 15 amino acids. CDR3 nucleotides: TGTGCCAGCAGTTTATGGTCCCGGGAGGGAGAAAAACTGTTTTTT. Translated, it gives CASSLWSREGEKLFF.

The rearrangement links TRBV14 to TRBJ2-7; 8 bases agree with TRBD2. The germline CDR1 and CDR2 sequences are SGHDN and FVKESK. The CDR3 sequence is 17 residues long. With 1 base clipped from V and 0 bases from J, the junction kept 8 bases outside the gene matches. The CDR3: CASSQVGASGYSYEQYF. The CDR3 nucleotides are TGTGCCAGCAGCCAAGTCGGTGCTAGCGGGTACTCCTACGAGCAGTACTTC.

The chain carries TRBV5-1 and TRBJ2-7, with TRBD1 matching over 8 bases. The germline CDR1 and CDR2 sequences are SGHRS and YFSETQ. This CDR3 contains 15 residues. V shed 0 bases and J 3 bases; nucleotides not matched to a gene: 5. In nucleotides, the CDR3 is TGCGCCAGCAGCTTGGTCACAGGGGGAGACTACGAGCAGTACTTC. Amino acids: CASSLVTGGDYEQYF.

The chain recombines TRBV6-1 with TRBJ2-5, with 9 bases lining up with TRBD1. This CDR3 has 16 amino acids. V was clipped by 1 base and J by 4 bases; unmatched bases: 7. Germline V gene sequence: CDR1 MNHNS, CDR2 SASEGT. The chain's CDR3 is CASSEEEGTGSETQYF. The CDR3 DNA follows: TGTGCCAGCAGTGAAGAGGAGGGGACAGGGTCAGAGACCCAGTACTTC.

This clone was observed a single time. The chain combines TRBV15 with TRBJ2-1; D gene uncertain. The CDR3 runs to 11 residues. Germline CDR1 LNHNV, CDR2 YYDKDF (reference sequence). The V and J ends lost 4 bases and 5 bases respectively, with 3 bases between them. The CDR3 DNA follows: TGTGCCACCAGCACTGACAATGAGCAGTTCTTC. This encodes CATSTDNEQFF.

The V gene is TRBV6-5, the J gene TRBJ1-1; D is unresolved. V lost 0 bases and J lost 0, with 11 bases in between. The CDR3 length is 16 residues. The germline V gene encodes CDR1 MNHEY and CDR2 SVGAGI. DNA for the CDR3: TGTGCCAGCAGTTACTCGAGGGAGATCCTGAACACTGAAGCTTTCTTT. Encoded protein: CASSYSREILNTEAFF.

A word on this clone: This sample also contains other DNA sequences that code for the same CDR3. The chain combines TRBV5-1 with TRBJ1-1; tentative D call: TRBD1 (5 bases). This CDR3 contains 15 residues. V was clipped by 3 bases and J by 2 bases, with 14 bases between them. Germline assignment: CDR1 SGHRS and CDR2 YFSETQ. In nucleotides, the CDR3 is TGCGCCAGCAGCTCGTCCGGACAACCCAACACTGAAGCTTTCTTT. Residues: CASSSSGQPNTEAFF.

The V gene is TRBV6-6, the J gene TRBJ1-4; TRBD1 agrees at 12 bases. Germline assignment: CDR1 MNHNY and CDR2 SVGAGI (reference sequence). J gave up 5 bases and V 6 bases, and 4 bases lay outside the gene matches. This CDR3 spans 15 amino acids. The CDR3: CASSLGQGANEKLFF. The CDR3 bases are TGTGCCAGCAGCCTGGGACAGGGGGCAAATGAAAAACTGTTTTTT.

The table lists this clone with a count of one. The chain recombines TRBV6-1 with TRBJ2-7; D gene uncertain. The CDR3 length is 10 residues. Trimming pared 3 bases from V and 12 bases from J, leaving 9 bases between. The V gene's germline CDR1 is MNHNS and CDR2 SASEGT. CDR3 nucleotide sequence: TGTGCCAGCAGTGATGAGGCTAGGTACTTC. Its protein product is CASSDEARYF.

This chain joins TRBV10-3 and TRBJ1-4, with D maybe TRBD1 (5 bases). The CDR3 contains 15 residues. V was trimmed by 8 bases and J by 3 bases, leaving 16 bases between them. Looked up from germline, CDR1 is ENHRY and CDR2 is SYGVKD. The CDR3 DNA reads TGTGCCATCGGGTCCGGGGGAATGTCTAATGAAAAACTGTTTTTT. Its protein is CAIGSGGMSNEKLFF.

Only one count was recorded for this clone. The chain links TRBV30 to TRBJ2-6; D perhaps matches TRBD2 (5 bases). V was shortened by 4 bases and J by 4 bases, with 11 bases between the two germline ends. Germline-derived CDR1 and CDR2 are GTSNPN and SVGIG (reference sequence). The CDR3 covers 14 residues. The CDR3 DNA sequence: TGTGCCTGGACAGCCGGCGGGGGGGCCAACGTCCTGACTTTC. It encodes CAWTAGGGANVLTF. The full variable domain, in which reference TRBV30 and TRBJ2-6 provide the parts outside the CDR3, is SQTIHQWPATLVQPVGSPLSLECTVEGTSNPNLYWYRQAAGRGLQLLFYSVGIGQISSEVPQNLSASRPQDRQFILSSKKLLLSDSGFYLCAWTAGGGANVLTFGAGSRLTVL.

The chain carries TRBV9 and TRBJ1-2; TRBD1 might be the D (6 bases). The CDR3 totals 12 residues. V was trimmed by 4 bases and J by 8 bases, leaving 12 bases between them. Germline-derived CDR1 and CDR2 are SGDLS and YYNGEE. The CDR3 DNA follows: TGTGCCAGCAGCACCGCGGGGGGCGGCTACACCTTC. This translates into CASSTAGGGYTF.

The chain uses TRBV28 and TRBJ2-2; TRBD2 matches at 10 bases. This CDR3 has 19 residues. The V gene's germline CDR1 is MDHEN and CDR2 SYDVKM. With 3 bases clipped from V and 4 bases from J, the junction kept 14 bases outside the gene matches. CDR3 protein: CASSLTLAGTGGGTGELFF. The CDR3 bases are TGTGCCAGCAGTTTGACACTAGCGGGGACCGGGGGAGGCACCGGGGAGCTGTTTTTT.

This chain uses TRBV5-4 with TRBJ2-7; 9 positions match TRBD1. The CDR3 is 16 amino acids. The V gene end was trimmed by 0 bases and the J gene end by 2 bases; junction bases not matched to a gene: 6. From germline, CDR1 is SGHNT and CDR2 YYREEE (reference sequence). The CDR3 bases are TGTGCCAGCAGCTTGGATACAGGGGGCGCCCCCTACGAGCAGTACTTC. Translating it yields CASSLDTGGAPYEQYF.

The chain joins TRBV19 to TRBJ2-1; 7 nucleotides agree with TRBD1. The V gene end was trimmed by 5 bases and the J gene end by 2 bases; junction bases not matched to a gene: 18. Germline V gene data show CDR1 as LNHDA and CDR2 as SQIVND (reference sequence). CDR3 length: 19 amino acids. CDR3 loop: CASSLTPSTGAKAYNEQFF. In DNA form, the CDR3 reads TGTGCCAGTAGTCTCACCCCTTCCACAGGGGCCAAAGCCTACAATGAGCAGTTCTTC.

CDR3 bases: TGTGCCAGCTCATCTCCCTATGAGCAGTTCTTC. Amino acids: CASSSPYEQFF. The chain links TRBV18 to TRBJ2-1; D not resolved. V shed 5 bases and J shed 8 bases, with 7 bases lying between them. The CDR3 runs to 11 residues. Germline-derived CDR1 and CDR2 are KGHSH and LQKENI. Combining the CDR3 with reference TRBV18 and TRBJ2-1 gives the whole variable domain NAGVMQNPRHLVRRRGQEARLRCSPMKGHSHVYWYRQLPEEGLKFMVYLQKENIIDESGMPKERFSAEFPKEGPSILRIQQVVRGDSAAYFCASSSPYEQFFGPGTRLTVL.

CDR3 DNA: TGTGCCAGCAGCGTAGGGGGGGTGTACAACAATGAGCAGTTCTTC. Protein: CASSVGGVYNNEQFF. The chain combines TRBV9 with TRBJ2-1, with D tentatively TRBD2 (6 bases). This CDR3 contains 15 residues. V lost 0 bases and J 5 bases, leaving 12 bases between the germline ends. CDR1 is SGDLS, CDR2 YYNGEE, per germline.